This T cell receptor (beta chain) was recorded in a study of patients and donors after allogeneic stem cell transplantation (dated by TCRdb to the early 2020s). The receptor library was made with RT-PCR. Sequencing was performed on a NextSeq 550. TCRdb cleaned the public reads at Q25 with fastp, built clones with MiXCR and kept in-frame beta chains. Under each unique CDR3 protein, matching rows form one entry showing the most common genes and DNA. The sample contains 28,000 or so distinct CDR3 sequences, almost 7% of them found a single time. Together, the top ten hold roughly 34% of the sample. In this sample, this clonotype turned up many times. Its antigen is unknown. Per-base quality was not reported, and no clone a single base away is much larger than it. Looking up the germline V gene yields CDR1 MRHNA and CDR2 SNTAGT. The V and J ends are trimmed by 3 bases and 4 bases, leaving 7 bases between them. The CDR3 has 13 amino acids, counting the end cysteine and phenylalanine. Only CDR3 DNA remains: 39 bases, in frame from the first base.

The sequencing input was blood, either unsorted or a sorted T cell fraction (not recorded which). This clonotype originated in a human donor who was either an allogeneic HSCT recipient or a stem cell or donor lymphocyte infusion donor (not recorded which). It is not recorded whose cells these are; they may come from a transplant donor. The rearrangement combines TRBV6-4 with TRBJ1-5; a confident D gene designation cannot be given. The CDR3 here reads CASSETENQPQHF. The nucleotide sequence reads TGTGCCAGCAGTGAGACCGAAAATCAGCCCCAGCATTTT.